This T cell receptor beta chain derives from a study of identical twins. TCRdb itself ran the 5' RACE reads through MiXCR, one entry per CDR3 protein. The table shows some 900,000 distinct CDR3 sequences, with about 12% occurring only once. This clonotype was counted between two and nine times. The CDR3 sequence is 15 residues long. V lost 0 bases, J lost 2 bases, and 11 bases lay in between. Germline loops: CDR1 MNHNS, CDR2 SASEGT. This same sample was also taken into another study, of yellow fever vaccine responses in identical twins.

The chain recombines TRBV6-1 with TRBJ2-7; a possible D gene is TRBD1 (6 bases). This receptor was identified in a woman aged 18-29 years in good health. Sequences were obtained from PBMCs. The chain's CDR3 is CASSEAGTPTYEQYF. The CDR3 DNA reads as TGTGCCAGCAGTGAAGCTGGGACACCAACCTACGAGCAGTACTTC.